This TCR beta chain was sequenced in a study of sequential checkpoint blockade in melanoma. Study information: Patients were randomized 1:1 to nivolumab-then-ipilimumab or ipilimumab-then-nivolumab first-line.

This clone was seen a handful of times. CDR1 PRHDT and CDR2 FYEKMQ come from the germline V gene (reference sequence). The CDR3 is 15 amino acids. The V and J ends lost 5 bases and 2 bases, in that order; junction bases with no gene match: 7. Stated treatment: randomized to nivolumab then ipilimumab (arm A) or the reverse (arm B). No patient had prior DNA-damaging chemotherapy. TCRdb's table, derived via immunoSEQ multiplex PCR, lists solely in-frame clones and lacks some. The sample has about 11,000 clones; nearly 80% are singletons. The TCR was taken from a human donor with melanoma. This chain uses TRBV13 with TRBJ2-5, with 8 bases identical to TRBD2. The source material was CD8+ T cells sorted from blood (inferred from file names), sampled from a patient given nivolumab and ipilimumab in sequence. CDR3 amino acids: CASSPRGLGQETQYF. CDR3 sequence (DNA): TGTGCCAGCAGCCCCCGGGGACTAGGGCAAGAGACCCAGTACTTC.